These 7 T cell receptor beta chains were all obtained from the same sample, sequenced in a study of beta chain features in type 1 diabetes. Expressed TCRB transcripts were sequenced after all isolated RNA was converted to cDNA. This table comes from immunoSEQ multiplex PCR, and its TCRdb copy is limited to in-frame clones, with some not included. The top ten clones hold about 0.6% of a sample with approximately 160,000 clones, roughly 8% of them seen once. Sequencing input: central memory CD4+ T cells from blood. These receptors were taken from a man younger than 35 in good health.

This clone was observed a few times. The chain joins TRBV7-9 to TRBJ2-7; no clear D. Per germline, CDR1 SEHNR and CDR2 FQNEAQ (reference sequence). V lost 3 bases and J lost 2, with 20 bases in between. The CDR3 has 17 amino acids. Written as DNA, the CDR3 is TGTGCCAGCAGCTTCCGGTTTTTTACAGAAGTAGCCTACGAGCAGTACTTC. Translating gives CASSFRFFTEVAYEQYF.

The chain joins TRBV5-4 to TRBJ2-7, with TRBD1 identical over 10 bases. CDR1 is SGHNT and CDR2 is YYREEE in the germline V gene (reference sequence). The CDR3 consists of 15 residues. Trimming took 3 bases from V and 7 from J; bases not matched to a gene: 10. CDR3 sequence: CASSYPGQGRPEQYF. DNA for the CDR3: TGTGCCAGCAGCTACCCGGGACAGGGGAGGCCAGAGCAGTACTTC.

This clone was seen a few times. V usage is TRBV2 and J usage is TRBJ1-2, with a possible D match to TRBD1 (6 bases). Germline lookup yields CDR1 SNHLY and CDR2 FYNNEI. Trimming stripped 3 bases from V and 4 bases from J, with 9 bases between. CDR3 length: 13 residues. CDR3 in amino acids: CASSDQGFYGYTF. CDR3 sequence (DNA): TGTGCCAGCAGTGACCAGGGGTTCTATGGCTACACCTTC.

The V call is TRBV2, the J call TRBJ1-2; D ambiguous. V was clipped by 2 bases and J by 4 bases, with 11 bases between them. The CDR3 is 14 residues long. The V gene's germline CDR1 is SNHLY and CDR2 FYNNEI. The CDR3 region is CASSEKLGGYGYTF. CDR3 DNA sequence: TGTGCCAGCAGTGAAAAGTTAGGAGGCTATGGCTACACCTTC.

This clone was seen repeatedly, ten times or more. The chain combines TRBV28 with TRBJ2-3; D is unresolved. The length of the CDR3 is 13 residues. The germline gives CDR1 MDHEN, CDR2 SYDVKM. The V and J ends lost 5 bases and 2 bases respectively, with 8 bases between them. The chain's CDR3 is CASSPQITDTQYF. For the CDR3, the DNA is TGTGCCAGCAGTCCACAGATCACAGATACGCAGTATTTT.

At least ten counts were recorded for this clone. CDR3 in DNA: TGCGCCAGCAGCCTCTCTAGCGGGAGGATCTACAATGAGCAGTTCTTC. Translation gives CASSLSSGRIYNEQFF. The chain couples TRBV4-3 to TRBJ2-1, with TRBD2 matching over 11 bases. The V segment lost 4 bases and the J segment 3 bases; nucleotides outside the gene matches: 5. The germline CDR1 and CDR2 sequences are LGHNA and YSLEER. This CDR3 has 16 residues.

This clone occurred many times. The chain carries TRBV10-3 and TRBJ2-3; maybe TRBD2 (6 bases). This CDR3 comprises 10 residues. V was cut by 11 bases and J by 10 bases, with 13 bases left in between. Germline V gene sequence: CDR1 ENHRY, CDR2 SYGVKD. The CDR3 region is CASGPGAQYF. CDR3 DNA sequence: TGTGCCTCCGGTCCGGGAGCGCAGTATTTT.